This passage covers 32 T cell receptor beta chains from one sample sequenced in a study of shared clonotypes between healthy human individuals. Data came from immunoSEQ multiplex PCR; TCRdb stores just in-frame clones and leaves some out. The sample shows over a million clones, around 78% of them seen only once. Source material: memory CD4+ T cells from PBMCs. Specified subset: CD45RA-negative fraction. Source of these receptors: a man aged 18 to 30 in good health. Some clones in this sample may be carry-over from other donors' samples.

This clone was counted a few times. This chain connects TRBV6-1 to TRBJ2-5; D gene uncertain. The germline gives CDR1 MNHNS, CDR2 SASEGT. Trimming pared 8 bases from V and 5 bases from J, leaving 12 bases between. The CDR3 covers 12 residues. CDR3 loop: CASGVGWETQYF. DNA for the CDR3: TGTGCCAGCGGAGTGGGATGGGAGACCCAGTACTTC.

The chain combines TRBV11-1 with TRBJ2-7, with 8 bases that match TRBD1. The CDR3 totals 17 residues. Trimming at V came to 5 bases and at J to 3 bases, leaving 15 bases not matched to a gene. Germline V gives CDR1 SGHAT, CDR2 FQDESV (reference sequence). CDR3 nucleotide sequence: TGTGCCAGCAGCCGAAATTGGGTTGGACAGGGATACTACGAGCAGTACTTC. Translating it yields CASSRNWVGQGYYEQYF.

The chain uses TRBV7-2 and TRBJ2-6; D is perhaps TRBD1 (5 bases). The CDR3 is 14 residues long. V shed 5 bases and J shed 2 bases, with 7 bases lying between them. Germline CDR1 SGHTA, CDR2 FQGNSA. The CDR3 sequence is CASSAGPGANVLTF. The CDR3, as DNA: TGTGCCAGCAGCGCAGGGCCTGGGGCCAACGTCCTGACTTTC.

At least ten counts were recorded for this clone. CDR3 residues: CASRFIQGYGELFF. The CDR3 bases are TGTGCCAGCAGGTTCATACAGGGGTACGGGGAGCTGTTTTTT. The chain couples TRBV28 to TRBJ2-2; 7 bases fit TRBD1. V shed 6 bases, J shed 7 bases, and the junction held 8 bases outside the gene matches. The CDR3 consists of 14 residues. Germline values: CDR1 MDHEN, CDR2 SYDVKM.

The rearrangement joins TRBV7-9 to TRBJ1-4; TRBD1 agrees at 12 bases. Trimming cost V 4 bases and J 8 bases; bases outside gene matches: 14. The CDR3 is 18 residues long. Germline V gene lookup returns CDR1 SEHNR and CDR2 FQNEAQ (reference sequence). The CDR3 region has the DNA TGTGCCAGCAGCTCGGGACAGGGGGCGCCGGCGGGGAGGGAAAAACTGTTTTTT. Translated: CASSSGQGAPAGREKLFF.

This rearrangement joins TRBV5-1 to TRBJ1-2; no firm D call. V was shortened by 4 bases and J by 7 bases, with 14 bases between the two germline ends. CDR3 size: 13 residues. Per germline, CDR1 SGHRS and CDR2 YFSETQ. Here the CDR3 reads CASSLLTFPGYTF. The CDR3 coding sequence is TGCGCCAGCAGCCTCCTGACTTTCCCTGGCTACACCTTC.

The chain is built from TRBV5-5 and TRBJ1-2, with no clear D. The CDR3 extends over 15 amino acids. Germline-derived CDR1 and CDR2 are SGHKS and YYEKEE (reference sequence). V lost 0 bases and J lost 4, with 13 bases in between. Here the CDR3 reads CASSLAPFAVYGYTF. The CDR3 DNA follows: TGTGCCAGCAGCTTGGCCCCTTTCGCTGTCTATGGCTACACCTTC. Using reference TRBV5-5 and TRBJ1-2 for the parts outside the CDR3, the full variable domain is DAGVTQSPTHLIKTRGQQVTLRCSPISGHKSVSWYQQVLGQGPQFIFQYYEKEERGRGNFPDRFSARQFPNYSSELNVNALLLGDSALYLCASSLAPFAVYGYTFGSGTRLTVV.

CDR3 sequence reads: CASSMSGIQPQHF. DNA for the CDR3: TGTGCCAGTAGTATGAGTGGGATCCAGCCCCAGCATTTT. The chain joins TRBV19 to TRBJ1-5; D not certain. V lost 3 bases, J lost 7 bases, and 10 bases lay in between. This CDR3 region has 13 residues. Germline CDR1 reads LNHDA; CDR2 reads SQIVND (reference sequence). Full variable domain (outside the CDR3, taken from reference TRBV19 and TRBJ1-5): DGGITQSPKYLFRKEGQNVTLSCEQNLNHDAMYWYRQDPGQGLRLIYYSQIVNDFQKGDIAEGYSVSREKKESFPLTVTSAQKNPTAFYLCASSMSGIQPQHFGDGTRLSIL.

The chain combines TRBV19 with TRBJ2-1; D gene unclear. The CDR3 totals 17 residues. V was cut by 4 bases and J by 10 bases, with 26 bases left in between. CDR1 and CDR2 from the germline V gene are LNHDA and SQIVND (reference sequence). The CDR3 sequence: CASSTPRGERQKKEQFF. The CDR3 nucleotides read TGTGCCAGTAGTACCCCCCGAGGAGAACGGCAGAAAAAAGAGCAGTTCTTC.

CDR3 nucleotides: TGTGCCAGCAGACGTCAGGGTCTCCGTGGCTACACCTTC. Residues: CASRRQGLRGYTF. The rearrangement joins TRBV6-5 to TRBJ1-2; weak D call: TRBD1 (5 bases). V lost 6 bases and J 7 bases, leaving 15 bases between the germline ends. This CDR3 has 13 amino acids. Germline V gene lookup returns CDR1 MNHEY and CDR2 SVGAGI.

This clone was counted between two and nine times. The chain links TRBV7-9 to TRBJ1-2; D unresolved. The CDR3 has 15 amino acids. CDR1 and CDR2 from the germline V gene are SEHNR and FQNEAQ (reference sequence). Trimming removed 5 bases from V and 8 bases from J, with 21 bases in between. CDR3 nucleotides: TGTGCCAGCAGCCCGAGGATCCCTGGAGCCTTGGGCTACACCTTC. This gives the protein CASSPRIPGALGYTF.

The V call is TRBV29-1, the J call TRBJ1-3, with 8 bases identical to TRBD1. The ends lost 6 bases at V and 4 bases at J; junction bases unmatched: 5. This CDR3 region has 13 residues. CDR1 and CDR2 from the germline V gene are SQVTM and ANQGSEA. CDR3 DNA: TGCAGCGTCGACCACAGGGGGGGAAACACCATATATTTT. This encodes CSVDHRGGNTIYF.

The chain is built from TRBV11-2 and TRBJ2-3; possible D gene TRBD2, 6 bases. The CDR3 covers 15 residues. CDR1 and CDR2 (germline): SGHAT, FQNNGV. The ends were cut back, 2 bases at V and 1 base at J, with 10 bases in the middle. This CDR3 reads CASSLIRGGTDTQYF. The CDR3 DNA follows: TGTGCCAGCAGCTTAATTCGCGGGGGCACAGATACGCAGTATTTT.

The V gene is TRBV4-2, the J gene TRBJ2-7; the match to TRBD2 covers 10 bases. The V gene's germline CDR1 is LGHNA and CDR2 YNFKEQ. The V and J ends lost 1 base and 6 bases, in that order; junction bases with no gene match: 6. This CDR3 contains 15 residues. CDR3 DNA: TGTGCCAGCAGCCAAGGGAGCGGGAGGGCCCTCGAGCAGTACTTC. This codes for CASSQGSGRALEQYF.

The V call is TRBV11-2, the J call TRBJ2-2; the D is unclear. Looked up from germline, CDR1 is SGHAT and CDR2 is FQNNGV. V lost 3 bases to trimming and J lost 6 bases, with 5 bases between them. The CDR3 has 12 amino acids. CDR3 loop: CASSFKSGELFF. CDR3 bases: TGTGCCAGCAGCTTCAAATCCGGGGAGCTGTTTTTT.

This clone turned up a few times. V usage is TRBV7-2 and J usage is TRBJ2-2; D might be TRBD2 (6 bases). The CDR3 is made up of 15 amino acids. Germline assignment: CDR1 SGHTA and CDR2 FQGNSA. Trimming left V 0 bases short and J 2 bases short, with 7 bases between. CDR3 amino acids: CASSLAGGNTGELFF. CDR3 coding DNA: TGTGCCAGCAGCTTAGCGGGGGGAAACACCGGGGAGCTGTTTTTT.

This chain links TRBV4-3 with TRBJ2-5, with no clear D. CDR1 is LGHNA and CDR2 is YSLEER in the germline V gene. The CDR3 runs 15 residues. V was cut by 0 bases and J by 1 base, with 9 bases left in between. The CDR3 DNA follows: TGCGCCAGCAGCCAAGACTTCGCGGCCCAAGAGACCCAGTACTTC. It yields the protein CASSQDFAAQETQYF.

The rearrangement joins TRBV28 to TRBJ1-6; D is undetermined. Deletions cut 3 bases from V and 9 bases from J, with 12 bases between. The CDR3 has 14 amino acids. Germline V gives CDR1 MDHEN, CDR2 SYDVKM. DNA of the CDR3: TGTGCCAGCAGTTTGACCAGACGACGTTCACCCCTCCACTTT. This translates into CASSLTRRRSPLHF.

This clone was picked up one time. The chain combines TRBV21-1 with TRBJ1-5. TRBV21-1 is annotated as a pseudogene. This CDR3 has 13 amino acids. CDR3 in amino acids: CASSPLVTQPQHF. DNA of the CDR3: TGTGCCAGCAGCCCACTGGTAACTCAGCCCCAGCATTTT.

This chain connects TRBV7-9 to TRBJ2-7; D call uncertain. The CDR3 loop spans 12 amino acids. Germline V lookup: CDR1 SEHNR, CDR2 FQNEAQ (reference sequence). V was clipped by 4 bases and J by 2 bases, with 6 bases between them. The DNA of the CDR3 is TGTGCCAGCAGCTACTATACCTACGAGCAGTACTTC. Protein product: CASSYYTYEQYF.

V and J are TRBV30 and TRBJ1-6; no clear D gene. The CDR3 sequence is 16 residues long. The V and J ends lost 0 bases and 9 bases respectively, with 18 bases between them. The germline gives CDR1 GTSNPN, CDR2 SVGIG (reference sequence). The CDR3 loop reads CAWSVPRSLRPSPLHF. The CDR3, as DNA: TGTGCCTGGAGTGTACCCCGCAGCCTTAGACCTTCACCCCTCCACTTT.

The chain combines TRBV5-1 with TRBJ1-1; D is ambiguous. The length of the CDR3 is 15 residues. The germline gives CDR1 SGHRS, CDR2 YFSETQ. The V end was cut by 5 bases, the J end by 4 bases, with 18 bases between. CDR3 coding DNA: TGCGCCAGCAGTAATGGTGGTTGGACTGGCACTGAAGCTTTCTTT. Translation gives CASSNGGWTGTEAFF. The complete variable domain, with remaining parts taken from reference TRBV5-1 and TRBJ1-1, reads KAGVTQTPRYLIKTRGQQVTLSCSPISGHRSVSWYQQTPGQGLQFLFEYFSETQRNKGNFPGRFSGRQFSNSRSEMNVSTLELGDSALYLCASSNGGWTGTEAFFGQGTRLTVV.

The chain recombines TRBV10-3 with TRBJ1-2; TRBD1 matches at 10 bases. Losses at the gene ends were 3 bases for V and 7 bases for J; bases not matched to a gene: 8. The CDR3 runs 15 residues. Germline V gene data show CDR1 as ENHRY and CDR2 as SYGVKD. In nucleotides, the CDR3 is TGTGCCATCAGTGATTGGGGACAGGGGACAGGTGGCTACACCTTC. Its translation: CAISDWGQGTGGYTF.

The chain links TRBV29-1 to TRBJ2-3; 9 bases align to TRBD2. Trimming cost V 1 base and J 4 bases; bases outside gene matches: 0. Germline CDR1 SQVTM, CDR2 ANQGSEA. CDR3 length: 13 amino acids. The CDR3 DNA reads TGCAGCGTTGAAGTAGCGGGAGCAGATACGCAGTATTTT. This translates into CSVEVAGADTQYF.

The V and J genes are TRBV7-2 and TRBJ1-1, with no clear D. Trimming removed 4 bases from V and 5 bases from J, with 8 bases in between. The CDR3 spans 12 residues. Germline CDR1 SGHTA, CDR2 FQGNSA. The CDR3 DNA reads TGTGCCAGCAGCTCCACTTGGACTGAAGCTTTCTTT. Its protein is CASSSTWTEAFF.

The chain is built from TRBV18 and TRBJ1-5, with D perhaps TRBD1 (5 bases). There are 14 residues in the CDR3. V shed 6 bases and J shed 5 bases, with 14 bases lying between them. CDR1 KGHSH and CDR2 LQKENI come from the germline V gene. The chain's CDR3 is CASSQGQQYQPQHF. The DNA of the CDR3 is TGTGCCAGCTCTCAGGGTCAGCAGTATCAGCCCCAGCATTTT. The entire variable domain, with the rest obtained from reference TRBV18 and TRBJ1-5, is as follows: NAGVMQNPRHLVRRRGQEARLRCSPMKGHSHVYWYRQLPEEGLKFMVYLQKENIIDESGMPKERFSAEFPKEGPSILRIQQVVRGDSAAYFCASSQGQQYQPQHFGDGTRLSIL.

The rearrangement links TRBV5-4 to TRBJ2-3; TRBD1 is a possible D gene (6 bases). This CDR3 is 15 amino acids long. Germline CDR1 and CDR2: SGHNT and YYREEE (reference sequence). V was pared by 3 bases and J by 0 bases, with 11 bases between. CDR3 in DNA: TGTGCCAGCAGCTCGAGGACAGTTAGCACAGATACGCAGTATTTT. It is translated as CASSSRTVSTDTQYF.

The rearrangement uses TRBV6-8 and TRBJ1-2; 7 positions match TRBD1. Per germline, CDR1 MNHGY and CDR2 SAAAGT. V was pared by 6 bases and J by 4 bases, with 5 bases of the junction left unmatched. The CDR3 covers 13 residues. CDR3 nucleotide sequence: TGTGCCAGCAGCAAAGACAGGGCCTATGGCTACACCTTC. Translating it yields CASSKDRAYGYTF.

This chain links TRBV6-5 with TRBJ2-2; 8 bases align to TRBD2. The CDR3 has 16 amino acids. CDR1 is MNHEY, CDR2 SVGAGI, per germline. V shed 4 bases and J 6 bases; nucleotides not matched to a gene: 10. CDR3 sequence (DNA): TGTGCCAGCAGTTCCCCTCGGGGGGGCTGGGCCGGGGAGCTGTTTTTT. Protein sequence: CASSSPRGGWAGELFF.

CDR3 region: CAISGGGAQETQYF. In DNA form, the CDR3 reads TGTGCCATCAGTGGTGGGGGGGCTCAAGAGACCCAGTACTTC. The V call is TRBV10-3, the J call TRBJ2-5, with D possibly TRBD2 on 7 matching bases. Germline-derived CDR1 and CDR2 are ENHRY and SYGVKD. The CDR3 spans 14 residues. Trimming stripped 4 bases from V and 2 bases from J, with 11 bases between.

This rearrangement joins TRBV28 to TRBJ2-1; the match to TRBD2 covers 8 bases. The germline gives CDR1 MDHEN, CDR2 SYDVKM. V gave up 3 bases and J gave up 7 bases; unmatched junction bases: 11. The CDR3 runs to 16 residues. CDR3 protein: CASSLFGKTGGNEQFF. Here the CDR3 DNA reads TGTGCCAGCAGTTTGTTCGGGAAAACGGGAGGGAATGAGCAGTTCTTC.

This clone appeared a few times. The chain joins TRBV18 to TRBJ2-5; D possibly matches TRBD1 or TRBD2 (5 bases each). TRBJ2-7 matches the DNA end more closely, so the J call is doubtful. Germline values: CDR1 KGHSH, CDR2 LQKENI. The CDR3 is made up of 14 amino acids. CDR3 sequence (DNA): TGTGCCAGCTCACCACCGGGGACCTCTGGCGAGCAGTACTTC. Amino acid sequence: CASSPPGTSGEQYF.